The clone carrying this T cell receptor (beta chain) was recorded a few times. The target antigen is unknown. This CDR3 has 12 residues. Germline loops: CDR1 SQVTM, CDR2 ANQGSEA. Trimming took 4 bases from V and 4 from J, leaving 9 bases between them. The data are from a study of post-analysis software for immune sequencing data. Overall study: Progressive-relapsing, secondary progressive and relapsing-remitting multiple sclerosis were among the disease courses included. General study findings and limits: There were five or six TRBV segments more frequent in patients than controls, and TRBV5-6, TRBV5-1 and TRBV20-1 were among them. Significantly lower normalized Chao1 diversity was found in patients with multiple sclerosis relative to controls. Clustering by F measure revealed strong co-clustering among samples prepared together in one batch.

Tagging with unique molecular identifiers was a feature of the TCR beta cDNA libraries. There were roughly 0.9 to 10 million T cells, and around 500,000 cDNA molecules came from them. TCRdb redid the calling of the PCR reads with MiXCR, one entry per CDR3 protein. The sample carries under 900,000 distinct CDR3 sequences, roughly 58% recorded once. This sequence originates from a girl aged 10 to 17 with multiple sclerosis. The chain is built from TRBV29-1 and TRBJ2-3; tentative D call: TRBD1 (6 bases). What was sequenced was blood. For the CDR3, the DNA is TGCAGCGTTGTACAGGGCCCAGATACGCAGTATTTT. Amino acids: CSVVQGPDTQYF.